This record concerns one T cell receptor (beta chain) sequence. Its antigen remains unknown. The data derive from a study of cytomegalovirus exposure and HLA in healthy donors. This CDR3 has 11 residues. V shed 3 bases and J shed 7 bases, with 5 bases lying between them. Germline V CDR1 and CDR2: SEHNR, FQNEAQ (reference sequence). Sampled while nominally healthy, donors likely had unrecorded immune exposures. Findings and limits, study-wide: The productive fraction for most TCR beta V segments was about 90% or about 30% in an earlier analysis. In a later analysis, TCR beta V- and J-gene trimming was associated with a missense DCLRE1C variant.

PCR was performed using 60 Vbeta and 13 Jbeta primers. TCRdb's copy holds only in-frame clones and misses some; the assay was immunoSEQ multiplex PCR. The sample consists of roughly 180,000 clones, more than 60% of them appearing once. This sequence joins TRBV7-9 and TRBJ2-3; D is ambiguous. Sequenced sample: PBMCs. This sequence was found in a woman in her sixties in good health and CMV-seropositive. The CDR3 DNA is TGTGCCAGCAGCTTGAGTAATACGCAGTATTTT. Translating gives CASSLSNTQYF.